The 5 T cell receptor beta chains in this list originate from one sample, sequenced in a study of cytomegalovirus exposure and HLA in healthy donors. In the PCR, 60 Vbeta and 13 Jbeta primers were used. Assay: immunoSEQ multiplex PCR; the TCRdb copy retains only in-frame clones and omits some. The sample table includes tens of thousands of clones. The sequenced material came from PBMCs. The source of these receptors is a male donor in good health and CMV-seropositive.

J is TRBJ1-1 and V is TRBV30; D possibly corresponds to TRBD1 (5 bases). V was trimmed by 0 bases and J by 8 bases, leaving 13 bases between them. CDR3 length equals 13 residues. Per the germline V gene, CDR1 is GTSNPN and CDR2 is SVGIG (reference sequence). The CDR3 DNA is TGTGCCTGGAGTGTACCTGGGGGGGTCGAAGCTTTCTTT. Translation gives CAWSVPGGVEAFF. The full variable domain, its missing parts supplied by reference TRBV30 and TRBJ1-1, is SQTIHQWPATLVQPVGSPLSLECTVEGTSNPNLYWYRQAAGRGLQLLFYSVGIGQISSEVPQNLSASRPQDRQFILSSKKLLLSDSGFYLCAWSVPGGVEAFFGQGTRLTVV.

The V gene is TRBV6-5, the J gene TRBJ1-3, with unresolved D. V lost 6 bases and J 1 base, leaving 10 bases between the germline ends. The CDR3 has 14 amino acids. CDR1 and CDR2 from the germline V gene are MNHEY and SVGAGI. The CDR3 DNA reads TGTGCCAGCAGCAGAGGAAATTCTGGAAACACCATATATTTT. Translated, it gives CASSRGNSGNTIYF.

The chain employs TRBV15 and TRBJ1-1; D is unresolved. In germline, CDR1 is LNHNV, CDR2 YYDKDF (reference sequence). The CDR3 has 14 amino acids. V lost 0 bases to trimming and J lost 4 bases, with 9 bases between them. CDR3 sequence (DNA): TGTGCCACCAGCAGAGACCAGGTGGCCACTGAAGCTTTCTTT. Translated, it gives CATSRDQVATEAFF.

CDR3 loop: CASESRNYNSPLHF. In DNA form, the CDR3 reads TGTGCCAGCGAATCCAGGAACTATAATTCACCCCTCCACTTT. This chain connects TRBV2 to TRBJ1-6, with D hard to call. The CDR3 has 14 residues. Germline assignment: CDR1 SNHLY and CDR2 FYNNEI. The V gene lost 8 bases and the J gene lost 3 bases, with 11 bases spanning the gap.

This rearrangement joins TRBV10-1 to TRBJ1-5; TRBD1 matches at 7 bases. The CDR3 extends over 15 amino acids. Trimming at V came to 6 bases and at J to 6 bases, leaving 11 bases not matched to a gene. Germline V gene lookup returns CDR1 WNHNN and CDR2 SYGVQD (reference sequence). CDR3 region: CASSPGQWPGQPQHF. The CDR3 DNA is TGCGCCAGCAGCCCGGGACAGTGGCCGGGTCAGCCCCAGCATTTT.